At least ten counts were recorded for the clone carrying this T cell receptor (beta chain). The target antigen is unknown. RNA transcripts gave rise to amplified TCR beta CDR3 regions. The HTBI set primed first-round TCR CDR3 RT-PCR. In TCRdb, the multiplex PCR reads were re-called with MiXCR into one record per CDR3 protein. The sample has around 240,000 distinct CDR3 sequences, 15% to 20% seen once. CDR1 is SGHNT and CDR2 is YENEEA in the germline V gene. The junction had 6 bases not matched to a gene; V was cut back by 11 bases and J by 8 bases. CDR3 length: 12 amino acids. Uncontrolled infection, other autoimmune disease, pregnancy or lactation led to exclusion. Fresh 10 ml peripheral blood yielded PBMCs. This entry belongs to a study of T cells in Graves' hyperthyroidism and ophthalmopathy. The overall study: Peripheral blood was obtained at initial diagnosis, preceding any treatment.

Regarding the study as a whole: Stable hyperthyroidism and ophthalmopathy were separated using 13 V-J signatures.

The source of this sequence is a woman aged 18-29 years with Graves' ophthalmopathy. Sequencing input: blood. The chain employs TRBV11-3 and TRBJ1-5; TRBD1 aligns across 10 bases. The CDR3 here is CAGMTGGEPQHF. CDR3 DNA sequence: TGTGCCGGAATGACAGGGGGCGAGCCCCAGCATTTT.